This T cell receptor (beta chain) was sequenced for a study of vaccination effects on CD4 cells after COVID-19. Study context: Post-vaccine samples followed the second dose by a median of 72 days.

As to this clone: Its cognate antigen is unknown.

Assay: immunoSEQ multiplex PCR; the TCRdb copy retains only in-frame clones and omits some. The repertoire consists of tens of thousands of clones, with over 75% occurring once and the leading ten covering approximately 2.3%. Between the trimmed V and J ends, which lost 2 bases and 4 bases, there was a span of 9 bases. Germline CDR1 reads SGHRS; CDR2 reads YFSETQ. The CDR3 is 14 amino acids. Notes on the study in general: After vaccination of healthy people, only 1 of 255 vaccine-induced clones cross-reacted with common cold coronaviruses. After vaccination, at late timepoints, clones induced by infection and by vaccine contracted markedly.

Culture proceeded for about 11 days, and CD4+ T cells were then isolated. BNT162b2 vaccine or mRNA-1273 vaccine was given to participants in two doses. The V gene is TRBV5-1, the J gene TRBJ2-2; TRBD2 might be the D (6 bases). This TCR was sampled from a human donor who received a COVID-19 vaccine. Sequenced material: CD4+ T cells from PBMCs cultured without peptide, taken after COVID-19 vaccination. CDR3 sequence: CASSLGSGTGELFF. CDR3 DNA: TGCGCCAGCAGCTTAGGTAGCGGCACCGGGGAGCTGTTTTTT.